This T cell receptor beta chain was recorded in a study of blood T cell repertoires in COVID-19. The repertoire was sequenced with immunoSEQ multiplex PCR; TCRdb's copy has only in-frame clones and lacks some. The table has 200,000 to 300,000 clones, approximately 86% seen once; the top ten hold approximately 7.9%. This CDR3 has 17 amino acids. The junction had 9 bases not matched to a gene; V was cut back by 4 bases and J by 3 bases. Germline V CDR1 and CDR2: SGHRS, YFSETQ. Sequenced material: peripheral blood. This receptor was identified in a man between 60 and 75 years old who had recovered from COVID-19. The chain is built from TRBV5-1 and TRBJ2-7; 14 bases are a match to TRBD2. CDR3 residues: CASSPTSGGAVIYEQYF. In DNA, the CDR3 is TGCGCCAGCAGCCCGACTAGCGGGGGGGCAGTTATCTACGAGCAGTACTTC.